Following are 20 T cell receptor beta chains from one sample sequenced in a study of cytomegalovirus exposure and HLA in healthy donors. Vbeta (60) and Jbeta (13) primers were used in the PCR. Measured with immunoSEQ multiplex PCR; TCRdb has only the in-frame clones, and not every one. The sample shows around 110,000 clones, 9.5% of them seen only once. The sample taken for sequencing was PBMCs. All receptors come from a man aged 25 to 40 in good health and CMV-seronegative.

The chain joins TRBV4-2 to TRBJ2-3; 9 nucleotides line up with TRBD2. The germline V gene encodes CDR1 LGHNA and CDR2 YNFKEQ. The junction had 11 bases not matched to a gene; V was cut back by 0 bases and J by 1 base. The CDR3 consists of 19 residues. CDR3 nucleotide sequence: TGTGCCAGCAGCCAAGATCTGCTAGCGGGGCGAATCGGCACAGATACGCAGTATTTT. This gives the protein CASSQDLLAGRIGTDTQYF.

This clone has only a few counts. CDR3 DNA: TGTGCCAGCAGTTCTGTCGCAGTTAATGAAAAACTGTTTTTT. It encodes CASSSVAVNEKLFF. The chain is built from TRBV28 and TRBJ1-4; no clear D gene. The germline V gene has CDR1 MDHEN and CDR2 SYDVKM. The CDR3 length is 14 residues. Trimming cost V 4 bases and J 4 bases, with 10 bases left between them.

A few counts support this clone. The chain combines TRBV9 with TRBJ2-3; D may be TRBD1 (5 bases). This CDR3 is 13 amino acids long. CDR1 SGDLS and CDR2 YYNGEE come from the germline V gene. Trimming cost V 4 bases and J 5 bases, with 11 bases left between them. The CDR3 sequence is CASSTWQGDTQYF. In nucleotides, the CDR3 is TGTGCCAGCAGCACATGGCAGGGAGATACGCAGTATTTT. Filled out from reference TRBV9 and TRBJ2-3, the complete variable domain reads DSGVTQTPKHLITATGQRVTLRCSPRSGDLSVYWYQQSLDQGLQFLIQYYNGEERAKGNILERFSAQQFPDLHSELNLSSLELGDSALYFCASSTWQGDTQYFGPGTRLTVL.

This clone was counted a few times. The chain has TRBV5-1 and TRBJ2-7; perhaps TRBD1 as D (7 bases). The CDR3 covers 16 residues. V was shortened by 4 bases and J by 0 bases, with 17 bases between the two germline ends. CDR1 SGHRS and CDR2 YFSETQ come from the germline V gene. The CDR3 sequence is CASSAGQGGLSYEQYF. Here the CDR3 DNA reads TGCGCCAGCAGCGCCGGGCAGGGGGGCCTCTCCTACGAGCAGTACTTC.

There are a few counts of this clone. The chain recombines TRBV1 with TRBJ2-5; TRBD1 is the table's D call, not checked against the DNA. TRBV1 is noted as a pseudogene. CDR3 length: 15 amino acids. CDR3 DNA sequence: TGCACCAGCAGCGCTCAGGGGATCGGTCAAGAGACCCAGTACTTC. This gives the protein CTSSAQGIGQETQYF.

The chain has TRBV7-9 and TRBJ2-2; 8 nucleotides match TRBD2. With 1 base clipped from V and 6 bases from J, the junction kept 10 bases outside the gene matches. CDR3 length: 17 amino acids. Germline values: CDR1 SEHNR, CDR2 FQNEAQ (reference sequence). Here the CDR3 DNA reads TGTGCCAGCAGCTTAGAGACGGGAGGGCTGCCACCCGGGGAGCTGTTTTTT. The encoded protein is CASSLETGGLPPGELFF.

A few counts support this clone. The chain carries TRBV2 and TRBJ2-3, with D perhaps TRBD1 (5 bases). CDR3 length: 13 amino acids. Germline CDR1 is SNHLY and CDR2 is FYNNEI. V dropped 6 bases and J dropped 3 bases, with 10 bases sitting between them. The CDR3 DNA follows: TGTGCCAGCAGCAGGGTTATAACAGATACGCAGTATTTT. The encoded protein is CASSRVITDTQYF.

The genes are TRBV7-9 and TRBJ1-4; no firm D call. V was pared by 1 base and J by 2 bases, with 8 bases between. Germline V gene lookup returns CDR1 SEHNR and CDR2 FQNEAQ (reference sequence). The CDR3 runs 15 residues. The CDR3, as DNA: TGTGCCAGCAGCTTAGTGGAGGGTACTAATGAAAAACTGTTTTTT. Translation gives CASSLVEGTNEKLFF. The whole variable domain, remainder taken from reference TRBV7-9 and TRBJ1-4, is DTGVSQNPRHKITKRGQNVTFRCDPISEHNRLYWYRQTLGQGPEFLTYFQNEAQLEKSRLLSDRFSAERPKGSFSTLEIQRTEQGDSAMYLCASSLVEGTNEKLFFGSGTQLSVL.

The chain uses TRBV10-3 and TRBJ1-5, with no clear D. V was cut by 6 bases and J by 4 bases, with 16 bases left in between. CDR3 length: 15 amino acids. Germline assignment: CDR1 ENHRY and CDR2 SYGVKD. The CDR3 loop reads CAISLTGGENQPQHF. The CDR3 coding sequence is TGTGCCATCAGCCTGACGGGAGGTGAGAATCAGCCCCAGCATTTT.

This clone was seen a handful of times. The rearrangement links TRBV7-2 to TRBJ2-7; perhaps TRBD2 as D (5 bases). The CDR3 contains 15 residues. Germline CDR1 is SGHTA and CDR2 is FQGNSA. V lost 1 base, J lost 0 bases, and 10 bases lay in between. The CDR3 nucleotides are TGTGCCAGCAGCTTAGGCGGGTTTAGCTCCTACGAGCAGTACTTC. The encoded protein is CASSLGGFSSYEQYF.

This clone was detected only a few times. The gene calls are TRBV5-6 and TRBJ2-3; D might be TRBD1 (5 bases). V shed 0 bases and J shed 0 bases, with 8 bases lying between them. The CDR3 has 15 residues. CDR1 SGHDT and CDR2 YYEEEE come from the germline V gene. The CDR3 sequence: CASSLDDRSTDTQYF. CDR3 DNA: TGTGCCAGCAGCTTGGATGACAGAAGCACAGATACGCAGTATTTT.

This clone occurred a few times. This CDR3 is CASSHGTAADEQFF. CDR3 DNA: TGTGCCAGCAGCCACGGGACAGCGGCCGATGAGCAGTTCTTC. The gene calls are TRBV7-9 and TRBJ2-1; 7 bases are shared with TRBD1. Germline CDR1 reads SEHNR; CDR2 reads FQNEAQ (reference sequence). This CDR3 spans 14 amino acids. The junction had 9 bases not matched to a gene; V was cut back by 5 bases and J by 8 bases.

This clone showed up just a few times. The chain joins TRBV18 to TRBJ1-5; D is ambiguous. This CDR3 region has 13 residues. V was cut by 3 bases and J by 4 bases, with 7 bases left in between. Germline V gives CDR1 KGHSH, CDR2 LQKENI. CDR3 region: CASSPSENQPQHF. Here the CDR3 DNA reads TGTGCCAGCTCACCTTCGGAGAATCAGCCCCAGCATTTT. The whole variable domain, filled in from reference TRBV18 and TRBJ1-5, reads NAGVMQNPRHLVRRRGQEARLRCSPMKGHSHVYWYRQLPEEGLKFMVYLQKENIIDESGMPKERFSAEFPKEGPSILRIQQVVRGDSAAYFCASSPSENQPQHFGDGTRLSIL.

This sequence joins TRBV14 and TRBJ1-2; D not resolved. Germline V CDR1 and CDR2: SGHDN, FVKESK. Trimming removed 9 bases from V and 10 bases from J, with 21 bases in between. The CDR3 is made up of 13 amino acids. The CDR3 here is CASSRVTFIDYTF. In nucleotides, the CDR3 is TGTGCCAGTTCCCGGGTAACTTTCATTGACTACACCTTC.

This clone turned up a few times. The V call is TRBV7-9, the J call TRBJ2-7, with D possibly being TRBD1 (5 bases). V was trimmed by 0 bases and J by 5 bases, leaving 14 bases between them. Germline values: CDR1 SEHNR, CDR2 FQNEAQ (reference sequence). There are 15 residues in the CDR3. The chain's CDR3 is CASSLADPGFNEQYF. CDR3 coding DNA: TGTGCCAGCAGCTTAGCTGATCCAGGGTTCAACGAGCAGTACTTC.

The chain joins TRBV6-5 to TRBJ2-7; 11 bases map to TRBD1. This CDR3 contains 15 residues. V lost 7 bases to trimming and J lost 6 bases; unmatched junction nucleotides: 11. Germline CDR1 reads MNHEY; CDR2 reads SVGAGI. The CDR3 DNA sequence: TGTGCCAGCACCCTGGACAGGGGGCTGTCAGGCGAGCAGTACTTC. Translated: CASTLDRGLSGEQYF.

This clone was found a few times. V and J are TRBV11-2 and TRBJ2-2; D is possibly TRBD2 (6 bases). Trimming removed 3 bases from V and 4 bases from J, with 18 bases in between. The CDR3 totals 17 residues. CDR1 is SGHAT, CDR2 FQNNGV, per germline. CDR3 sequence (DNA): TGTGCCAGCAGCTTCTCACCGGGAGTACTTACCACCGGGGAGCTGTTTTTT. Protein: CASSFSPGVLTTGELFF.

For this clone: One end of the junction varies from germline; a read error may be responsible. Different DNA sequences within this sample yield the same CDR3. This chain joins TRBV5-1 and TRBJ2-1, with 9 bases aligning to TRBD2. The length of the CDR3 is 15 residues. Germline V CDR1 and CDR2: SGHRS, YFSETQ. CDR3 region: CASSFSGSSYNEQFF. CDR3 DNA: TGCGCCAGCAGCTTTAGCGGGAGCTCCTACAACGAGCAGTTCTTC.

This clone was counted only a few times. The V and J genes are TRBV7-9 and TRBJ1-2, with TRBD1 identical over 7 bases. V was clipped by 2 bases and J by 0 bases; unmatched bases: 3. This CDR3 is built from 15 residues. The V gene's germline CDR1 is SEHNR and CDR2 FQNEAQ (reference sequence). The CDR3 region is CASSLWQGANYGYTF. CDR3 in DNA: TGTGCCAGCAGCTTATGGCAGGGGGCTAACTATGGCTACACCTTC.

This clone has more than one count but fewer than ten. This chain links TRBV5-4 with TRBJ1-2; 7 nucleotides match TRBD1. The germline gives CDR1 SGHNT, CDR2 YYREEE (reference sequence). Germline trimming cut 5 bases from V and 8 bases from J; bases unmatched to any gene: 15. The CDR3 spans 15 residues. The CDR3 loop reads CASRGPGQPNSGYTF. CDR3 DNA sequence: TGTGCCAGCAGGGGGCCGGGACAGCCCAACAGCGGCTACACCTTC.